The T cell receptor (beta chain) under discussion was sequenced for a study of OX40 agonist ivuxolimab in advanced cancers. In terms of the full investigation: Ivuxolimab, which targeted the costimulatory receptor OX40 (CD134), was an agonistic, fully human IgG2 monoclonal antibody. Intravenous ivuxolimab was administered to patients every 2 weeks at six dose levels: 0.01, 0.1, 0.3, 1.5, 3 and 10 mg/kg. Prior anti-PD-1, anti-PD-L1 or anti-CTLA-4 therapy was permitted, and approximately 42% of dose-escalation patients had received checkpoint inhibitors. The point of sequencing TCRbeta in the periphery was to test whether ivuxolimab changed TCR sequence diversity and drove clonal T-cell expansion. The dose-escalation cohort was around 84% male with a mean age of around 64 years, ranging from about 20 to 85. The paper reports the monotherapy dose-escalation portion (N of about 47 patients) of the phase I ivuxolimab trial. Of the approximately 54 patients in dose escalation, around 19 had hepatocellular carcinoma, about 15 had melanoma, 9 had renal cell carcinoma and 9 had head and neck cancer. Partial responses occurred in three dose-escalation patients, of whom one had hepatocellular carcinoma and two had cutaneous melanoma.

Patients with autoimmune disease history or receiving systemic immunosuppression were excluded from the trial. Peripheral blood for TCR sequencing was collected from all dose cohorts at baseline, on cycle 4 day 1, and on cycle 7 day 1. The samples were taken from a phase I, first-in-human, multicenter, open-label dose-escalation trial of ivuxolimab. Adults with locally advanced or metastatic melanoma, renal cell, hepatocellular, or head and neck squamous cell carcinoma were enrolled in the trial. Before TCR sequencing, CD4+ T cells and CD8+ T cells from peripheral blood were sorted into separate populations. To sequence the TCRbeta CDR3 region, genomic DNA was isolated from the sorted cells. TCRbeta CDR3 regions were sequenced using the immunoSEQ Assay. The immuneACCESS repertoire file appears here via TCRdb, limited to in-frame rearrangements. These files lack a portion of the clones; in checked studies, under half of the deficit traces to unresolved V genes, and the cause of the others is not known. The sample table shows 73,000 or so clones, and roughly 80% are seen once. 0.4% to 0.45% of the sample is held by the ten biggest clonotypes.

Clipping removes 0 bases from V and 7 bases from J, with 1 as the unmatched junction base count. The CDR3 covers 14 residues, taking in both the cysteine and the phenylalanine. Only the CDR3 part of the read is kept: 42 bases, read in frame from the first base. From a lookup of the germline V gene, CDR1 and CDR2 are SGDLS and YYNGEE. On the study overall, not on this receptor specifically: The antigen specificity of the clonally expanded peripheral T cells was not determined. After ivuxolimab, expanded clones were on average more numerous among CD8+ T cells than among CD4+ T cells. In partial responders in the 0.1-3.0 mg/kg groups, normalized peripheral clonal expansion was found to be among the lowest, especially among CD8+ T cells. At doses of 0.1 to 3.0 mg/kg, clonal expansion of both CD4+ and CD8+ T cells in blood was seen between baseline and week 6. Low levels of normalized T-cell clonal expansion were also seen in some patients who did not respond.

Concerning this clone itself: What this receptor recognizes is not known. No qualities accompany the bases; no much larger clone lies one base away.

The source of this sequence is an adult with an advanced solid tumor such as melanoma, head and neck, liver or kidney cancer. The V and J genes are TRBV9 and TRBJ2-1, and 10 junction bases match TRBD2. Here the sequenced sample was CD4+ or CD8+ T cells sorted from blood, taken in a trial of the OX40 agonist ivuxolimab. The CDR3 here reads CASSVDSGRNEQFF. The sequenced DNA: TGTGCCAGCAGCGTAGATAGCGGGAGGAATGAGCAGTTCTTC.